The sequence of this T cell receptor beta chain was determined in a study of CD8 T cells in ankylosing spondylitis. TCRdb reprocessed the 5' RACE reads with MiXCR, giving one entry per CDR3 protein. In the table there are just over 150,000 distinct CDR3 sequences, around 17% of which are singletons. Study conclusions and caveats: According to the report, clones linked to the disease were significantly enriched in matched synovial fluid samples taken from ankylosing spondylitis patients.

The CDR3 sequence is 13 residues long. The V gene lost 5 bases and the J gene lost 6 bases, with 11 bases spanning the gap. This clonotype occurred many times. What it binds is unknown. The sequence came from a male donor with ankylosing spondylitis or in good health (not recorded which). Sequencing was performed on blood, either unsorted or a sorted T cell fraction (not recorded which). The chain uses TRBV12-3 or TRBV12-4 and TRBJ2-1, with D unresolved. The CDR3 bases are TGTGCCAGCAGTCCGATGGGTCCCAATGAGCAGTTCTTC. Its protein is CASSPMGPNEQFF.